This paragraph reports one T cell receptor beta chain. Original methodology: Amplifying reference gene primers gave estimates of nucleated cell counts. Measured with immunoSEQ multiplex PCR; TCRdb has only the in-frame clones, and not every one. For V, J and clone size, that table is used; D and trimming come from the DNA. This sample has some 100,000 clones, with roughly 92% found just once. The data were obtained in a study of blood T cell repertoires in COVID-19. Study background: There were acute and convalescent COVID-19 samples, and they came from the United States, Italy and Spain. Sample material is recorded as cDNA or gDNA derived from T cells, B-cell-depleted T cells, or PBMCs.

This CDR3 is 15 amino acids long. The V gene end was trimmed by 4 bases and the J gene end by 2 bases; junction bases not matched to a gene: 7. In germline, CDR1 is MGHRA, CDR2 YSYEKL. This clonotype originated in a man aged 65 to 79 with acute or convalescent COVID-19. Sample: peripheral blood. V is TRBV4-1 and J is TRBJ2-5; TRBD1 matches 7 bases. The CDR3 DNA follows: TGCGCCAGCAGCCTCCCCGACAGGGATCAAGAGACCCAGTACTTC. Amino acids: CASSLPDRDQETQYF.